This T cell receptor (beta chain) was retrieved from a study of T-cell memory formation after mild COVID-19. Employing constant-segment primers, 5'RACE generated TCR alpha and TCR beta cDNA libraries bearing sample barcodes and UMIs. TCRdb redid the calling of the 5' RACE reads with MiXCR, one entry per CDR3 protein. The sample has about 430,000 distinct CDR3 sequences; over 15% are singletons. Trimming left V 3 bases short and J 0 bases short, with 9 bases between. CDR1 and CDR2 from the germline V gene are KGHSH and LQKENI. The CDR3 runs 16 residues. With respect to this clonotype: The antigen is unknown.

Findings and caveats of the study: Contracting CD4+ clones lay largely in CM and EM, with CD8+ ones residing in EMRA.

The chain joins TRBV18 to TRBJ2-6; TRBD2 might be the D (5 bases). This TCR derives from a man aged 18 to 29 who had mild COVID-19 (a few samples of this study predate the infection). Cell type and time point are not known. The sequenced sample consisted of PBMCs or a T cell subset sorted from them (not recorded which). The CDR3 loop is CASSPTGYSGANVLTF. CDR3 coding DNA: TGTGCCAGCTCACCGACGGGATACTCTGGGGCCAACGTCCTGACTTTC.